A single sample gave rise to the 28 T cell receptor beta chains below, sequenced in a study of blood T cell repertoires in COVID-19. Profiling relied on immunoSEQ multiplex PCR, and the TCRdb table lists in-frame clones only, not all of them. The sample has some 170,000 clones, over 80% seen once. Source material: peripheral blood. Source of these receptors: a woman aged 40 to 55 with COVID-19, enrolled during active disease.

This chain links TRBV6-5 with TRBJ1-6, with D unclear. Germline CDR1 MNHEY, CDR2 SVGAGI. The CDR3 has 14 residues. Trimming pared 7 bases from V and 6 bases from J, leaving 13 bases between. In nucleotides, the CDR3 is TGTGCCAGCAAAACGGAGAAAGTTAATTCACCCCTCCACTTT. This codes for CASKTEKVNSPLHF.

V usage is TRBV5-4 and J usage is TRBJ2-7; D is possibly TRBD1 (5 bases). CDR1 SGHNT and CDR2 YYREEE come from the germline V gene (reference sequence). There are 15 residues in the CDR3. Trimming shortened V by 1 base and J by 1 base, and 12 bases separated the two germline ends. The CDR3 DNA is TGTGCCAGCAGCTTGCCGAGACAGCGTTCCTACGAGCAGTACTTC. It is translated as CASSLPRQRSYEQYF.

In its sample, this clone was seen once. V and J are TRBV19 and TRBJ1-5; D not certain. Germline CDR1 LNHDA, CDR2 SQIVND (reference sequence). The germline V and J ends were trimmed by 1 base and 7 bases, with 11 bases remaining between them. The CDR3 extends over 14 amino acids. The DNA for the CDR3 is TGTGCCAGTAGTATAGGAGGTGCGGCCCAGCCCCAGCATTTT. The encoded protein is CASSIGGAAQPQHF.

V gene TRBV29-1 combines with J gene TRBJ2-7; D might be TRBD1 (5 bases). Germline CDR1 reads SQVTM; CDR2 reads ANQGSEA. Trimming removed 3 bases at V and 1 base at J, with 10 bases between. The CDR3 runs 13 residues. This CDR3 reads CSVEAGWSYEQYF. CDR3 nucleotide sequence: TGCAGCGTTGAGGCAGGGTGGTCCTACGAGCAGTACTTC.

Only one count was recorded for this clone. The chain combines TRBV2 with TRBJ2-4; the match to TRBD1 covers 9 bases. The CDR3 length is 17 residues. The junction had 13 bases not matched to a gene; V was cut back by 4 bases and J by 6 bases. Germline lookup yields CDR1 SNHLY and CDR2 FYNNEI. CDR3 in DNA: TGTGCCAGCAGTGGATACAGGGGGCAGAGGAGTAGAAACATTCAGTACTTC. This encodes CASSGYRGQRSRNIQYF.

The chain uses TRBV19 and TRBJ2-5; TRBD2 matches 11 bases. V dropped 1 base and J dropped 1; count of bases not matched to a gene: 5. The CDR3 extends over 17 amino acids. The V gene's germline CDR1 is LNHDA and CDR2 SQIVND (reference sequence). The DNA for the CDR3 is TGTGCCAGTAGTATAGGGGCCGGGACTAGCGGCCAAGAGACCCAGTACTTC. Protein sequence: CASSIGAGTSGQETQYF.

The J gene is TRBJ2-1, the V gene TRBV7-3; TRBD2 matches at 14 bases. The trim removed 4 bases at V and 0 bases at J, leaving 14 bases unmatched. The V gene's germline CDR1 is SGHTA and CDR2 FQGTGA. The CDR3 consists of 21 residues. The CDR3 is CASSSRPGLAGVISSYNEQFF. Written as DNA, the CDR3 is TGTGCCAGCAGCTCGCGACCGGGACTAGCGGGAGTGATTAGCTCCTACAATGAGCAGTTCTTC. The whole variable domain, filled in from reference TRBV7-3 and TRBJ2-1, reads GAGVSQTPSNKVTEKGKYVELRCDPISGHTALYWYRQSLGQGPEFLIYFQGTGAADDSGLPNDRFFAVRPEGSVSTLKIQRTERGDSAVYLCASSSRPGLAGVISSYNEQFFGPGTRLTVL.

V is TRBV10-3 and J is TRBJ1-3; the D gene is possibly TRBD1 (5 bases). Germline V gives CDR1 ENHRY, CDR2 SYGVKD. Trimming cost V 4 bases and J 0 bases, with 13 bases left between them. The CDR3 length is 16 residues. The CDR3 is CAISARQISSGNTIYF. The CDR3 DNA is TGTGCCATCAGTGCGAGACAGATCAGCTCTGGAAACACCATATATTTT.

This chain uses TRBV13 with TRBJ1-1; TRBD1 aligns across 9 bases. The CDR3 covers 16 residues. Germline assignment: CDR1 PRHDT and CDR2 FYEKMQ (reference sequence). J lost 3 bases, V lost 4 bases, and 9 bases had no gene match. The CDR3 protein is CASSSWTGAPDTEAFF. The CDR3 DNA reads as TGTGCCAGCAGCTCCTGGACAGGGGCGCCGGACACTGAAGCTTTCTTT.

The CDR3 DNA reads TGCAGCGTTTGGGACAGGGGGTACGAGCAGTACTTC. Its protein product is CSVWDRGYEQYF. The chain combines TRBV29-1 with TRBJ2-7; 11 bases are a match to TRBD1. The CDR3 runs to 12 residues. J gave up 4 bases and V 5 bases, and 1 base lay outside the gene matches. From germline, CDR1 is SQVTM and CDR2 ANQGSEA.

This chain connects TRBV12-2 to TRBJ2-2; the table's TRBD2 call for D was not verified on the DNA. TRBV12-2 is flagged as a pseudogene. This CDR3 is 17 amino acids long. As DNA, the CDR3 is TGTGCAAGTCGCTTGGGGGGACTAGCGGTCGAACACCGGGGAGCTGTTTTT. Its protein is CASRLGGLAVEHRGAVF.

J is TRBJ1-2 and V is TRBV24-1; D possibly corresponds to TRBD1 (6 bases). The CDR3 has 16 amino acids. Germline CDR1 KGHDR, CDR2 SFDVKD. The V end was cut by 2 bases, the J end by 5 bases, with 17 bases between. CDR3 bases: TGTGCCACCAGTGATTCCCTGGCAGGGGTAGTATATGGCTACACCTTC. It translates to CATSDSLAGVVYGYTF.

The gene calls are TRBV6-5 and TRBJ2-7; 9 bases map to TRBD1. Germline loops: CDR1 MNHEY, CDR2 SVGAGI. This CDR3 spans 14 amino acids. V dropped 4 bases and J dropped 3; count of bases not matched to a gene: 4. The CDR3 DNA reads TGTGCCAGCAGTTTCTGGACAGGGGACTACGAGCAGTACTTC. Amino acid sequence: CASSFWTGDYEQYF.

The chain recombines TRBV19 with TRBJ1-2; the D is unclear. This CDR3 is built from 13 residues. The germline V and J ends were trimmed by 2 bases and 4 bases, with 8 bases remaining between them. Germline-derived CDR1 and CDR2 are LNHDA and SQIVND (reference sequence). In DNA, the CDR3 is TGTGCCAGTAGTATACAGTTCTTCTATGGCTACACCTTC. Translated, it gives CASSIQFFYGYTF.

The V and J genes are TRBV7-8 and TRBJ2-1; TRBD2 matches at 7 bases. Germline CDR1 SGHVS, CDR2 FQNEAQ. The CDR3 has 16 residues. Trimming at V came to 2 bases and at J to 0 bases, leaving 4 bases not matched to a gene. CDR3 bases: TGTGCCAGCAGCTTATTTCGCGGGAGCTCCTACAATGAGCAGTTCTTC. Protein product: CASSLFRGSSYNEQFF.

The chain carries TRBV6-5 and TRBJ2-7; 8 bases are a match to TRBD1. J lost 4 bases, V lost 3 bases, and 11 bases had no gene match. Per the germline V gene, CDR1 is MNHEY and CDR2 is SVGAGI. This CDR3 region has 16 residues. CDR3 DNA sequence: TGTGCCAGCAGTTATTTGGGGACAGGACTAAGGTACGAGCAGTACTTC. It encodes CASSYLGTGLRYEQYF.

The DNA for the CDR3 is TGTGCCAGCAGTTTATACGGGAAGGGAGAGACCCAGTACTTC. Its translation: CASSLYGKGETQYF. The genes are TRBV27 and TRBJ2-5; D may be TRBD2 (5 bases). This CDR3 comprises 14 residues. Germline V gene data show CDR1 as MNHEY and CDR2 as SMNVEV (reference sequence). Deletions cut 1 base from V and 4 bases from J, with 10 bases between.

The genes are TRBV12-3 or TRBV12-4 and TRBJ1-1; D is unclear. V was clipped by 8 bases and J by 0 bases, with 10 bases between them. The CDR3 runs 13 residues. The DNA of the CDR3 is TGTGCCAGCGGAAGACTGTTGAACACTGAAGCTTTCTTT. The encoded protein is CASGRLLNTEAFF.

The rearrangement links TRBV2 to TRBJ2-5; maybe TRBD1 (6 bases). Looked up from germline, CDR1 is SNHLY and CDR2 is FYNNEI. The V and J ends lost 1 base and 4 bases respectively, with 7 bases between them. The CDR3 totals 13 residues. DNA for the CDR3: TGTGCCAGCAGTGAAGGACAGGTAGAGACCCAGTACTTC. Protein sequence: CASSEGQVETQYF.

This clone was counted between two and nine times. The CDR3 sequence is CAWSAPTGEKLFF. CDR3 coding DNA: TGTGCCTGGAGTGCCCCGACAGGAGAAAAACTGTTTTTT. The genes are TRBV30 and TRBJ1-4, with D maybe TRBD1 (6 bases). V lost 1 base and J lost 8, with 11 bases in between. The CDR3 covers 13 residues. Germline V lookup: CDR1 GTSNPN, CDR2 SVGIG (reference sequence). Drawing the rest from reference TRBV30 and TRBJ1-4, the complete variable domain is SQTIHQWPATLVQPVGSPLSLECTVEGTSNPNLYWYRQAAGRGLQLLFYSVGIGQISSEVPQNLSASRPQDRQFILSSKKLLLSDSGFYLCAWSAPTGEKLFFGSGTQLSVL.

Comments on this clone: A read error may account for a junction end that differs from germline. For the CDR3, the DNA is TGTGCCAGCGGTGAAGACAGGGGGCGAGTACACTATGGCTACACCTTC. Its translation: CASGEDRGRVHYGYTF. This chain connects TRBV6-1 to TRBJ1-2; 10 nucleotides align to TRBD1. Looked up from germline, CDR1 is MNHNS and CDR2 is SASEGT. This CDR3 is built from 16 residues.

V gene TRBV5-4 combines with J gene TRBJ2-5; 8 positions agree with TRBD2. V was clipped by 7 bases and J by 6 bases; unmatched bases: 11. CDR1 SGHNT and CDR2 YYREEE come from the germline V gene (reference sequence). The CDR3 length is 14 residues. CDR3 DNA: TGTGCCAGCGCCTCGAGCGGGAGCGGAAAGACCCAGTACTTC. Residues: CASASSGSGKTQYF.

J is TRBJ1-2 and V is TRBV3-1 (or the pseudogene TRBV3-2); weak D call: TRBD1 (6 bases). The germline V and J ends were trimmed by 1 base and 8 bases, with 14 bases remaining between them. Looked up from germline, CDR1 is LGHDT and CDR2 is YNNKEL (reference sequence). The CDR3 has 14 residues. CDR3 nucleotides: TGTGCCAGCAGCCAAGGAAAGGGGGAGGGAGGCTACACCTTC. It translates to CASSQGKGEGGYTF.

In its sample, this clone was seen once. The rearrangement uses TRBV4-2 and TRBJ1-3; 8 bases match TRBD1. V was pared by 4 bases and J by 8 bases, with 10 bases of the junction left unmatched. CDR1 and CDR2 (germline): LGHNA, YNFKEQ. The length of the CDR3 is 15 residues. The CDR3 here is CASSRRTGRLDTIYF. The DNA for the CDR3 is TGTGCCAGCAGCCGCCGGACAGGGAGGCTTGACACCATATATTTT.

The chain is built from TRBV7-2 and TRBJ1-3; D perhaps matches TRBD1 (5 bases). V was trimmed by 1 base and J by 4 bases, leaving 14 bases between them. Germline CDR1 is SGHTA and CDR2 is FQGNSA. This CDR3 has 16 amino acids. The DNA for the CDR3 is TGTGCCAGCAGCTTAGAAGTGGCAGGGAAGGGAAACACCATATATTTT. Translating it yields CASSLEVAGKGNTIYF.

CDR3 loop: CASTHPPLAGGPYEQYF. In DNA form, the CDR3 reads TGTGCCAGCACCCATCCCCCCTTAGCGGGAGGGCCCTACGAGCAGTACTTC. This rearrangement joins TRBV28 to TRBJ2-7; 11 positions match TRBD2. The germline gives CDR1 MDHEN, CDR2 SYDVKM. After removal of 7 bases from V and 2 bases from J, the junction contained 13 bases not matched to a gene. The CDR3 contains 17 residues.

This chain joins TRBV15 and TRBJ2-3, with D maybe TRBD1 (5 bases). The V and J ends lost 5 bases and 0 bases respectively, with 15 bases between them. Per the germline V gene, CDR1 is LNHNV and CDR2 is YYDKDF (reference sequence). The CDR3 loop spans 16 amino acids. CDR3: CATSALGRSSTDTQYF. CDR3 nucleotides: TGTGCCACCAGCGCCCTGGGGCGGTCTAGCACAGATACGCAGTATTTT.

This clone showed up just once. The sample carries other DNA sequences with the same CDR3. V usage is TRBV27 and J usage is TRBJ1-1; D is possibly TRBD1 (5 bases). CDR1 and CDR2 from the germline V gene are MNHEY and SMNVEV (reference sequence). The CDR3 extends over 14 amino acids. The V end was cut by 3 bases, the J end by 2 bases, with 10 bases between. In DNA form, the CDR3 reads TGTGCCAGCAGTTTTAGGGGACTTAACACTGAAGCTTTCTTT. This codes for CASSFRGLNTEAFF.